These T cell receptor beta chains were read from a single sample in a study of regulatory T cells in long-lasting Graves disease. TCRdb reanalysed the multiplex PCR reads using MiXCR and keeps one entry per CDR3 protein. The sample has under 450,000 distinct CDR3 sequences, approximately 12% seen once. This sample also belongs to another study, concerning T cells in Graves' hyperthyroidism and ophthalmopathy.

The sequenced sample was peripheral blood mononuclear cells (PBMCs), obtained at new diagnosis, from a patient treated with antithyroid drugs. The receptors originated from a woman between 18 and 29 years old with Graves disease. The CDR3 runs from the conserved cysteine through the conserved F or W. The order of the fields is clone size, V gene, D gene, J gene, CDR3 length, CDR3 protein, CDR3 DNA. A D gene is named only where the DNA matches it firmly. The size field is filled for only some rows; it gives once, few, many or a size class.

size: -
V: TRBV12-3/TRBV12-4
D: -
J: TRBJ1-1
length: 14
CDR3: CASMRSYMNTDAFF
DNA: TGTGCCAGCATGAGGTCCTATATGAACACTGATGCTTTCTTT

size: -
V: TRBV10-3
D: -
J: TRBJ1-1
length: 14
CDR3: CAISESLTYTEAFF
DNA: TGTGCCATCAGTGAGTCGTTGACTTACACTGAAGCTTTCTTT

size: many
V: TRBV6-5
D: TRBD1
J: TRBJ1-5
length: 16
CDR3: CASSYYKGASNQPQHF
DNA: TGTGCCAGCAGTTACTATAAGGGGGCGAGCAATCAGCCCCAGCATTTT

size: once
V: TRBV2
D: TRBD1
J: TRBJ2-5
length: 15
CDR3: CASSEGQGALVTQYF
DNA: TGTGCCAGCAGTGAGGGACAGGGGGCGTTGGTGACCCAGTACTTC

size: -
V: TRBV29-1
D: TRBD1
J: TRBJ1-1
length: 13
CDR3: CSFRTGWGTEAFF
DNA: TGCAGCTTCCGGACAGGTTGGGGCACTGAAGCTTTCTTT

size: -
V: TRBV9
D: TRBD1
J: TRBJ1-6
length: 20
CDR3: CASSEGGGQGKGRFDSPLHF
DNA: TGTGCCAGCAGCGAAGGTGGGGGACAGGGAAAAGGTCGATTTGACTCACCCCTCCACTTT

size: many
V: TRBV7-9
D: TRBD1
J: TRBJ2-2
length: 16
CDR3: CASSPPGTANTGELFF
DNA: TGTGCCAGCAGCCCACCCGGGACAGCGAACACCGGGGAGCTGTTTTTT

size: many
V: TRBV6-2/TRBV6-3
D: -
J: TRBJ1-4
length: 16
CDR3: CASSYSAVGMDEKLFF
DNA: TGTGCCAGCAGTTACTCGGCAGTAGGGATGGATGAAAAACTGTTTTTT

size: -
V: TRBV9
D: -
J: TRBJ2-7
length: 16
CDR3: CASSVKGGAHSHEQYF
DNA: TGTGCCAGCAGCGTAAAGGGGGGAGCTCACTCCCACGAGCAGTACTTC

size: -
V: TRBV4-1
D: -
J: TRBJ2-1
length: 16
CDR3: CASSPHLRAEFNEQFF
DNA: TGCGCCAGCAGCCCTCATTTACGGGCGGAATTTAATGAGCAGTTCTTC

size: many
V: TRBV28
D: TRBD2
J: TRBJ2-5
length: 16
CDR3: CASTPRQGGYQETQYF
DNA: TGTGCCAGTACTCCGCGGCAGGGAGGGTACCAAGAGACCCAGTACTTC

size: many
V: TRBV6-2/TRBV6-3
D: -
J: TRBJ1-1
length: 11
CDR3: CASSRRDEAFF
DNA: TGTGCCAGCAGTCGGAGGGATGAAGCTTTCTTT

size: many
V: TRBV12-3/TRBV12-4
D: -
J: TRBJ1-5
length: 15
CDR3: CASSPVQATNQPQHF
DNA: TGTGCCAGCAGCCCCGTACAGGCTACTAATCAGCCCCAGCATTTT

size: few
V: TRBV7-9
D: TRBD2
J: TRBJ2-2
length: 15
CDR3: CASSSPGRLSGELFF
DNA: TGTGCCAGCAGCTCACCCGGGAGGCTCAGCGGGGAGCTGTTTTTT

size: -
V: TRBV15
D: -
J: TRBJ1-1
length: 19
CDR3: CATSRTRKHRQNMNTEAFF
DNA: TGTGCCACCAGCCGGACCCGGAAACACCGACAAAACATGAACACTGAAGCTTTCTTT

size: few
V: TRBV6-1
D: TRBD1
J: TRBJ1-5
length: 15
CDR3: CASRKQGSGNQPQHF
DNA: TGTGCCAGCAGGAAACAGGGGTCTGGCAATCAGCCCCAGCATTTT

size: -
V: TRBV10-2
D: TRBD1
J: TRBJ1-1
length: 13
CDR3: CASKSDRGTEAFF
DNA: TGCGCCAGCAAGTCGGACAGGGGGACTGAAGCTTTCTTT

size: many
V: TRBV28
D: -
J: TRBJ1-4
length: 15
CDR3: CASSLSTGSFEKLFF
DNA: TGTGCCAGCAGTTTATCAACAGGGTCTTTTGAAAAACTGTTTTTT

size: many
V: TRBV20-1
D: TRBD1
J: TRBJ2-3
length: 14
CDR3: CSADTGTGADTQYF
DNA: TGCAGTGCTGACACCGGGACAGGGGCCGATACGCAGTATTTT

size: many
V: TRBV10-3
D: TRBD2
J: TRBJ2-5
length: 13
CDR3: CATHSGGGETQYF
DNA: TGTGCCACCCATAGCGGGGGGGGGGAGACCCAGTACTTC

size: many
V: TRBV6-1
D: -
J: TRBJ1-1
length: 16
CDR3: CASSERNFPGYTEAFF
DNA: TGTGCCAGCAGTGAACGAAATTTCCCAGGGTACACTGAAGCTTTCTTT

size: many
V: TRBV29-1
D: -
J: TRBJ2-5
length: 14
CDR3: CSAKPGRDQETQYF
DNA: TGCAGCGCAAAACCAGGGCGAGATCAAGAGACCCAGTACTTC

size: -
V: TRBV7-2
D: -
J: TRBJ2-2
length: 15
CDR3: CASSLGFSVTGELFF
DNA: TGTGCCAGCAGCTTAGGGTTCAGCGTCACCGGGGAGCTGTTTTTT

size: -
V: TRBV10-3
D: -
J: TRBJ2-1
length: 16
CDR3: CAISDSRSSSYNEQFF
DNA: TGTGCCATCAGTGATTCAAGGTCCAGCTCCTACAATGAGCAGTTCTTC

size: many
V: TRBV6-1
D: -
J: TRBJ1-6
length: 14
CDR3: CASTPGGKAEPLHF
DNA: TGTGCCAGCACACCGGGCGGGAAAGCCGAGCCCCTCCACTTT

size: many
V: TRBV10-3
D: -
J: TRBJ2-5
length: 13
CDR3: CAIQKTVQETQYF
DNA: TGTGCCATCCAAAAAACAGTACAAGAGACCCAGTACTTC

size: few
V: TRBV2
D: TRBD2
J: TRBJ2-2
length: 21
CDR3: CASSEVGRLGLAGDNTGELFF
DNA: TGTGCCAGCAGTGAGGTTGGCAGGTTGGGACTAGCGGGAGACAACACCGGGGAGCTGTTTTTT

size: many
V: TRBV6-5
D: -
J: TRBJ1-2
length: 14
CDR3: CASSYRGALYGYTF
DNA: TGTGCCAGCAGTTACCGCGGCGCACTCTATGGCTACACCTTC

size: many
V: TRBV7-9
D: -
J: TRBJ2-1
length: 14
CDR3: CASRSHGAYNEQFF
DNA: TGTGCCAGCAGAAGCCACGGGGCCTACAATGAGCAGTTCTTC

size: many
V: TRBV27
D: -
J: TRBJ2-1
length: 15
CDR3: CASTPDKNPYNEQFF
DNA: TGTGCCAGCACCCCGGACAAAAACCCCTACAATGAGCAGTTCTTC

size: many
V: TRBV4-1
D: TRBD2
J: TRBJ2-5
length: 16
CDR3: CASSPARGLHQETQYF
DNA: TGCGCCAGCAGCCCGGCGAGGGGACTACACCAAGAGACCCAGTACTTC

size: many
V: TRBV20-1
D: TRBD1
J: TRBJ1-5
length: 13
CDR3: CSATLDRNQPQHF
DNA: TGCAGTGCTACCCTGGACAGGAATCAGCCCCAGCATTTT

size: -
V: TRBV7-9
D: TRBD1
J: TRBJ1-5
length: 15
CDR3: CASSPFGTGTQPQHF
DNA: TGTGCCAGCAGCCCATTTGGGACAGGGACTCAGCCCCAGCATTTT

size: -
V: TRBV6-5
D: TRBD2
J: TRBJ2-3
length: 15
CDR3: CASSYGGTNADTQYF
DNA: TGTGCCAGCAGTTACGGGGGGACTAACGCGGATACGCAGTATTTT

size: many
V: TRBV10-3
D: -
J: TRBJ2-1
length: 13
CDR3: CAISESRIDEQFF
DNA: TGTGCCATCAGTGAGTCTCGTATTGATGAGCAGTTCTTC

size: many
V: TRBV12-3/TRBV12-4
D: TRBD1
J: TRBJ1-2
length: 13
CDR3: CASSLTGRNGYTF
DNA: TGTGCCAGCAGTTTGACAGGGAGGAATGGCTACACCTTC

size: many
V: TRBV18
D: -
J: TRBJ2-5
length: 14
CDR3: CASSPPQQQETQYF
DNA: TGTGCCAGCTCACCACCGCAACAGCAAGAGACCCAGTACTTC

size: -
V: TRBV20-1
D: TRBD1
J: TRBJ1-1
length: 14
CDR3: CSARLISTGAEAFF
DNA: TGCAGTGCTAGACTTATTTCAACAGGGGCTGAAGCTTTCTTT

size: many
V: TRBV28
D: -
J: TRBJ1-2
length: 17
CDR3: CASSFSRRVDRFYGYTF
DNA: TGTGCCAGCAGTTTCTCTCGACGCGTAGACAGGTTCTATGGCTACACCTTC

size: many
V: TRBV6-5
D: -
J: TRBJ1-1
length: 15
CDR3: CASSYLPQGNTEAFF
DNA: TGTGCCAGCAGTTACCTGCCCCAGGGGAACACTGAAGCTTTCTTT

size: many
V: TRBV7-9
D: -
J: TRBJ1-5
length: 14
CDR3: CASSLEGSNQPQHF
DNA: TGTGCCAGCAGCTTAGAGGGAAGCAATCAGCCCCAGCATTTT

size: -
V: TRBV30
D: -
J: TRBJ1-1
length: 17
CDR3: CAWSPRFRGNKNTEAFF
DNA: TGTGCCTGGAGTCCCCGTTTCAGGGGAAATAAGAACACTGAAGCTTTCTTT

size: -
V: TRBV12-3/TRBV12-4
D: -
J: TRBJ1-6
length: 16
CDR3: CASSLQHSSYNSPLHF
DNA: TGTGCCAGCAGTTTACAACACAGCTCCTATAATTCACCCCTCCACTTT

size: many
V: TRBV7-2
D: -
J: TRBJ1-3
length: 17
CDR3: CASSLRTLLDDGNTIYF
DNA: TGTGCCAGCAGCTTAAGGACACTTCTGGACGACGGAAACACCATATATTTT

size: many
V: TRBV19
D: TRBD2
J: TRBJ2-4
length: 15
CDR3: CASRPVGREANIQYF
DNA: TGTGCCAGTAGACCCGTAGGGCGGGAGGCAAACATTCAGTACTTC

size: -
V: TRBV10-2
D: -
J: TRBJ2-5
length: 13
CDR3: CASRRGVGETQYF
DNA: TGCGCCAGCAGGCGGGGAGTAGGGGAGACCCAGTACTTC

size: many
V: TRBV12-5
D: TRBD2
J: TRBJ2-5
length: 15
CDR3: CASGSGLAGEETQYF
DNA: TGTGCTAGTGGCTCGGGACTAGCGGGGGAAGAGACCCAGTACTTC

size: few
V: TRBV12-5
D: -
J: TRBJ2-5
length: 15
CDR3: CASGLTTGPPETQYF
DNA: TGTGCTAGTGGTCTAACGACAGGCCCCCCGGAGACCCAGTACTTC

size: many
V: TRBV6-2/TRBV6-3
D: -
J: TRBJ1-4
length: 13
CDR3: CASSYQADLKLFF
DNA: TGTGCCAGCAGTTACCAAGCCGACCTAAAACTGTTTTTT

size: few
V: TRBV4-1
D: TRBD2
J: TRBJ2-5
length: 17
CDR3: CASSPYGGLAGSETQYF
DNA: TGCGCCAGCAGCCCCTATGGGGGACTAGCGGGGAGCGAGACCCAGTACTTC

size: many
V: TRBV28
D: -
J: TRBJ2-7
length: 14
CDR3: CASSFLIPRREQYF
DNA: TGTGCCAGCAGTTTTTTAATTCCTCGCCGGGAGCAGTACTTC